The T cell receptor (beta chain) under discussion was sequenced for a study of blood T cell repertoires in COVID-19. Turning to the study itself: Collection of acute and convalescent COVID-19 samples took place in the United States, Italy and Spain. T cells, B-cell-depleted T cells, or PBMCs provided the cDNA or gDNA that served as material.

Trimming removed 6 bases from V and 0 bases from J; junction bases left unmatched: 4. This CDR3 has 14 amino acids. The germline gives CDR1 MNHEY, CDR2 SVGAGI. The authors' processing: Amplification with reference gene primers provided the estimates of nucleated cell counts. Repertoires were generated with immunoSEQ multiplex PCR, while TCRdb's copy carries only in-frame clones and drops some. V, J and clone size derive from that table, while D and trimming were established from the DNA sequence. This table has tens of thousands of clones, around 90% appearing once. This chain joins TRBV6-5 and TRBJ1-1; TRBD1 agrees at 7 bases. This sequence was found in an older man with acute or convalescent COVID-19. What was sequenced was peripheral blood. The CDR3 nucleotides read TGTGCCAGCAGAGTAGACAGGGTGAACACTGAAGCTTTCTTT. Amino acid sequence: CASRVDRVNTEAFF.